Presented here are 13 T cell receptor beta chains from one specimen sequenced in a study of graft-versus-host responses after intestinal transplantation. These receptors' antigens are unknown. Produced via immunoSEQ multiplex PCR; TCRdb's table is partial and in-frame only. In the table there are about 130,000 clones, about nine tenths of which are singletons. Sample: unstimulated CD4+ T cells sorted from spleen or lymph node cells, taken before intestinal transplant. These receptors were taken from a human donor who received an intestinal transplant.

CDR3 region: CASRRQALGEKLFF. The CDR3 nucleotides read TGTGCCAGCAGGAGACAGGCCCTGGGGGAAAAACTGTTTTTT. The chain recombines TRBV28 with TRBJ1-4; maybe TRBD1 (6 bases). The V end lost 6 bases, the J end lost 8 bases, and 16 bases lay between the germline ends. This CDR3 has 14 amino acids. CDR1 and CDR2 from the germline V gene are MDHEN and SYDVKM.

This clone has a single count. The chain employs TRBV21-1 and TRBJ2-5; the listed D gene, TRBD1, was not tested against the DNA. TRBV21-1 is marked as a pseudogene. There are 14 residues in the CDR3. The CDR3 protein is CASSKVRGRETQYF. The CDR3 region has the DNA TGTGCCAGCAGCAAAGTCAGGGGGCGAGAGACCCAGTACTTC.

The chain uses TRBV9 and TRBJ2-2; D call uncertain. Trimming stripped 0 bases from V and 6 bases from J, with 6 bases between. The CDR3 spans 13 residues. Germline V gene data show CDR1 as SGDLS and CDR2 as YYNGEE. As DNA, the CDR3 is TGTGCCAGCAGCGTAGTCCGGGCCGGGGAGCTGTTTTTT. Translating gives CASSVVRAGELFF.

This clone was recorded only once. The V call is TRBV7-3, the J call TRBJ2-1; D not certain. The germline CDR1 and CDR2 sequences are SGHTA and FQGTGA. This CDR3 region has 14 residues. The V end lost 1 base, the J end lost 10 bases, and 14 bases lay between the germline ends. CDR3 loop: CASSLSGGREEQFF. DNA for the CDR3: TGTGCCAGCAGCTTAAGTGGTGGGCGCGAGGAGCAGTTCTTC.

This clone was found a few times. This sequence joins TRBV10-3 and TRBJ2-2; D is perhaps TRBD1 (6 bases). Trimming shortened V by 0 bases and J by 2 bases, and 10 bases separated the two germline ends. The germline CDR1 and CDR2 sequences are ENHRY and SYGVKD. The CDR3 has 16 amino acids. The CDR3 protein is CAISESGQLNTGELFF. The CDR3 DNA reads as TGTGCCATCAGTGAGTCTGGACAGCTCAACACCGGGGAGCTGTTTTTT.

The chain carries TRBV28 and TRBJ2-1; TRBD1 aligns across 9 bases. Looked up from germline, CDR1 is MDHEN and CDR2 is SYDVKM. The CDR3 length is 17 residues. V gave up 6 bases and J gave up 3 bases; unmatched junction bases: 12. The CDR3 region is CASSITGGFLVYNEQFF. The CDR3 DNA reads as TGTGCCAGCAGCATTACAGGGGGCTTTTTAGTCTACAATGAGCAGTTCTTC.

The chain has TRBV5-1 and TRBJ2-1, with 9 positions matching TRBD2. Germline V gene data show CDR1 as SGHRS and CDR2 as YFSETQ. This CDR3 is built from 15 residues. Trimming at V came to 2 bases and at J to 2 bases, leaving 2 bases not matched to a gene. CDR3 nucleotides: TGCGCCAGCAGCTTATCTAGCGGGGCCTACAATGAGCAGTTCTTC. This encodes CASSLSSGAYNEQFF.

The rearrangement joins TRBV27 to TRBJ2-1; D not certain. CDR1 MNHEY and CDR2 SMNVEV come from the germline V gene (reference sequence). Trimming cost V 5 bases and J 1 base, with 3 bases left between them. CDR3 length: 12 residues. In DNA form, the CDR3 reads TGTGCCAGCAGTCCATCCTACAATGAGCAGTTCTTC. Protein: CASSPSYNEQFF.

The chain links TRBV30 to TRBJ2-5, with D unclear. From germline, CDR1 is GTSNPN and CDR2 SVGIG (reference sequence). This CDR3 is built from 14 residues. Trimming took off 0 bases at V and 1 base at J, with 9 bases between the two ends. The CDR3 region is CAWSVGGFQETQYF. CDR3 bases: TGTGCCTGGAGTGTCGGCGGCTTCCAAGAGACCCAGTACTTC.

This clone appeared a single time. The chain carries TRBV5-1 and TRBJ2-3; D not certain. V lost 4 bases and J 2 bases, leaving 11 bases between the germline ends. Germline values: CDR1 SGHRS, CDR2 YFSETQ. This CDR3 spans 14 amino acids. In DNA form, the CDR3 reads TGCGCCAGCAGCGCAGATCAACCCACAGATACGCAGTATTTT. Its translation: CASSADQPTDTQYF.

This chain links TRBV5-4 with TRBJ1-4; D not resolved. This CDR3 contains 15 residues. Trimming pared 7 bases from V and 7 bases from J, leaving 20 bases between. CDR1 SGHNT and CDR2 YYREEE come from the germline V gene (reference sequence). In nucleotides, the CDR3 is TGTGCCAGCTCACCCGGACCGCCCCGCGGTGAAAAACTGTTTTTT. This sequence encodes CASSPGPPRGEKLFF.

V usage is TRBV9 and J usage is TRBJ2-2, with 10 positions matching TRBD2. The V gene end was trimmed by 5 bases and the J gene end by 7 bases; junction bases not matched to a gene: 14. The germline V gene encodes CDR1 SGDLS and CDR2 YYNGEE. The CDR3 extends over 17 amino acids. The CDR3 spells CASSGVDRLAGHGELFF. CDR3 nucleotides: TGTGCCAGCAGTGGGGTAGACCGACTAGCGGGTCACGGGGAGCTGTTTTTT.

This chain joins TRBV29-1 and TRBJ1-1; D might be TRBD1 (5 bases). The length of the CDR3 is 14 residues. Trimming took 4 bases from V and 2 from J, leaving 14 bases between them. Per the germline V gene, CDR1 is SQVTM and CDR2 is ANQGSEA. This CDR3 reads CSVVGQRVNTEAFF. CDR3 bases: TGCAGCGTTGTGGGGCAGCGGGTAAACACTGAAGCTTTCTTT.